A selection of T cell receptor beta chains follows, all from one sample in a study of CD8+ T cells in alopecia areata. Some clones are missing from TCRdb's copy, which holds only in-frame ones; the method was immunoSEQ multiplex PCR. The repertoire holds around 190,000 clones, with about 61% as singletons. Specimen: CD8+ T cells sorted from blood. These TCRs come from a human donor in good health. Both conserved end residues are part of each CDR3. Fields, in order: D gene, J gene, CDR3 length, V gene, clone size, CDR3 DNA, CDR3 protein. The D gene is left open where the match is weak. Expanded clones get a size class; other rows say once, few or many, or leave the size out.

NA | TRBJ2-3 | 13 | TRBV7-9 | NA | TGTGCCTCCGCGGAGGGGTCACAAGATACGCAGTATTTT | CASAEGSQDTQYF
NA | TRBJ1-1 | 17 | TRBV7-9 | NA | TGTGCCAGCAGCTTAGGGGGGGCTGACTTAATGAACACTGAAGCTTTCTTT | CASSLGGADLMNTEAFF
NA | TRBJ1-5 | 15 | TRBV23-1 | few | TGCGCCAGCAGCCGAGGCGGGTTTGGGTATCAGCCCCAGCATTTT | CASSRGGFGYQPQHF
NA | TRBJ1-5 | 14 | TRBV6-1 | NA | TGTGCCAGCAGTGAAATAGAGAATACAGGGTCCCAGCATTTT | CASSEIENTGSQHF
NA | TRBJ1-2 | 16 | TRBV5-1 | NA | TGCGCCAGCAGCGCCTCGCGAGGGGGGCCCCCGTATGGCTACACCTTC | CASSASRGGPPYGYTF
TRBD1 | TRBJ2-7 | 15 | TRBV2 | NA | TGTGCCAGCAGTGTACGAGGACAGGGAGACTACGAGCAGTACTTC | CASSVRGQGDYEQYF
NA | TRBJ1-2 | 14 | TRBV27 | few | TGTGCCAGCAAGCGGGGGCAGGGAGGATATGGCTACACCTTC | CASKRGQGGYGYTF
TRBD1 | TRBJ1-1 | 14 | TRBV27 | NA | TGTGCCAGCAGTCCGACAGGGTGGAACACTGAAGCTTTCTTT | CASSPTGWNTEAFF
NA | TRBJ2-5 | 14 | TRBV30 | NA | TGTGCCTGGAGCCCAGGGGCAATCCAAGAGACCCAGTACTTC | CAWSPGAIQETQYF
TRBD1 | TRBJ2-3 | 13 | TRBV7-9 | NA | TGTGCCAGCAGTCCACTAACCGGGACAGGGCCGTATTTT | CASSPLTGTGPYF
TRBD1 | TRBJ1-1 | 13 | TRBV9 | few | TGTGCCAGCAAACGGGGACAGGACACTGAAGCTTTCTTT | CASKRGQDTEAFF
TRBD1 | TRBJ1-5 | 17 | TRBV23-1 | NA | TGCGCCAGCAGCCGCGGGACAGGGGATGGCAGCAATCAGCCCCAGCATTTT | CASSRGTGDGSNQPQHF
TRBD1 | TRBJ1-2 | 15 | TRBV5-1 | few | TGCGCCAGCAGCCGGACAGGGCAGGCTAACTATGGCTACACCTTC | CASSRTGQANYGYTF
TRBD2 | TRBJ2-3 | 18 | TRBV13 | many | TGTGCCAGCAGCTCGTTGGACCCGGGACTAACTAATCTGGATACGCAGTATTTT | CASSSLDPGLTNLDTQYF
NA | TRBJ2-2 | 15 | TRBV4-2 | once | TGTGCCAGCAGCCACGGAACGGACAGCACCGGGGAGCTGTTTTTT | CASSHGTDSTGELFF
TRBD2 | TRBJ2-7 | 14 | TRBV6-5 | few | TGTGCCAGCAGCCTGGCAGCGGGGCCCTACGAGCAGTACTTC | CASSLAAGPYEQYF
NA | TRBJ1-1 | 15 | TRBV7-9 | NA | TGTGCCAGCAGCTCCTCAGGGACGGACAACACTGAAGCTTTCTTT | CASSSSGTDNTEAFF
TRBD1 | TRBJ1-5 | 17 | TRBV9 | NA | TGTGCCAGCAGCGTAGAGGGGGCGGGGATGGGCAATCAGCCCCAGCATTTT | CASSVEGAGMGNQPQHF
NA | TRBJ1-2 | 11 | TRBV10-2 | NA | TGCGCCAGCATTAATACCGATGGCTACACCTTC | CASINTDGYTF
NA | TRBJ2-5 | 15 | TRBV21-1 | few | TGTGCCAGCAGCCGACTAGCGGGGGGGCAAGAGACCCAGTACTTC | CASSRLAGGQETQYF
NA | TRBJ1-2 | 14 | TRBV5-1 | NA | TGCGCCAGCAGCTTGGGGGCAGGGTTGTATGGCTACACCTTC | CASSLGAGLYGYTF
NA | TRBJ1-1 | 17 | TRBV7-9 | NA | TGTGCCAGCAGCCCTAAAACCCCACCGGGGGAGAACACTGAAGCTTTCTTT | CASSPKTPPGENTEAFF
NA | TRBJ1-1 | 12 | TRBV29-1 | NA | TGCAGCGTTGAGCAGGGTGACACTGAAGCTTTCTTT | CSVEQGDTEAFF
NA | TRBJ1-2 | 14 | TRBV6-6 | NA | TGTGCCAGCAGTTACCATAAGGCGGAGAGCGGCTACACCTTC | CASSYHKAESGYTF
NA | TRBJ2-4 | 16 | TRBV10-2 | once | TGCGCCAGCAGTGAGTCGATCGGAGTTGGGGGGAACATTCAGTACTTC | CASSESIGVGGNIQYF
NA | TRBJ2-1 | 15 | TRBV13 | NA | TGTGCCAGCAACTTCCAGGGTGGGTCCTACAATGAGCAGTTCTTC | CASNFQGGSYNEQFF
NA | TRBJ2-3 | 13 | TRBV4-1 | few | TGCGCCAGCAGCCGTCCCCTCACAGATACGCAGTATTTT | CASSRPLTDTQYF
TRBD1 | TRBJ1-2 | 15 | TRBV30 | once | TGTGCCTGGAGCACCAACAGGGGGTTTATCTATGGCTACACCTTC | CAWSTNRGFIYGYTF
NA | TRBJ2-7 | 12 | TRBV29-1 | few | TGCAGCGTTCTCCACAGCTCCTACGAGCAGTACTTC | CSVLHSSYEQYF
NA | TRBJ1-1 | 12 | TRBV2 | NA | TGTGCCAGCTGTTCAATGAACACTGAAGCTTTCTTT | CASCSMNTEAFF
NA | TRBJ2-7 | 12 | TRBV5-6 | NA | TGTGCCAGCAGCTTGGCCAAGTACGAGCAGTACTTC | CASSLAKYEQYF
TRBD1 | TRBJ1-5 | 15 | TRBV28 | NA | TGTGCCAGCGTCCTGGGGACAGCTAGCAATCAGCCCCAGCATTTT | CASVLGTASNQPQHF
NA | TRBJ1-5 | 13 | TRBV7-9 | once | TGTGCCAGCAGCCCAAATAGCAATCAGCCCCAGCATTTT | CASSPNSNQPQHF
TRBD1 | TRBJ2-5 | 15 | TRBV2 | NA | TGTGCCAGCAGTGATCCGACAGGGGGCAATAAGACCCAGTACTTC | CASSDPTGGNKTQYF
TRBD1 | TRBJ1-5 | 15 | TRBV15 | NA | TGTGCCACCAGCCACCCCGACAGGGGCCACCAGCCCCAGCATTTT | CATSHPDRGHQPQHF
NA | TRBJ1-5 | 11 | TRBV12-5 | NA | TGTGCTAGTGGTTCGGTTCAGCCCCAGCATTTT | CASGSVQPQHF
NA | TRBJ2-2 | 13 | TRBV29-1 | few | TGCAGCGTTGTCGCAACCAACACCGGGGAGCTGTTTTTT | CSVVATNTGELFF
TRBD1 | TRBJ2-3 | 17 | TRBV19 | few | TGTGCCAGTAGTTCCTACTCCACAGGGGAGCCCACAGATACGCAGTATTTT | CASSSYSTGEPTDTQYF
NA | TRBJ1-2 | 13 | TRBV29-1 | NA | TGCAGCGTGGCTCCCTGGGGGGACGAAGGCTACACCTTC | CSVAPWGDEGYTF
NA | TRBJ1-1 | 12 | TRBV29-1 | NA | TGCAGCGTTGGGGGGACGGGGTTCGGGGCTTTCTTT | CSVGGTGFGAFF
TRBD2 | TRBJ2-3 | 14 | TRBV11-2 | NA | TGTGCCAGCAGCTTAGGAGAGCGGGGGTTTACGCAGTATTTT | CASSLGERGFTQYF
TRBD2 | TRBJ2-1 | 16 | TRBV7-9 | NA | TGTGCCAGCAGTTCCCCGGGACTAGCGGGCTACAATGAGCAGTTCTTC | CASSSPGLAGYNEQFF
NA | TRBJ2-5 | 15 | TRBV27 | NA | TGTGCCAGCAGCCTTCGAGGTGGGGCGGGAGAGACCCAGTACTTC | CASSLRGGAGETQYF
TRBD2 | TRBJ2-7 | 13 | TRBV29-1 | NA | TGCAGCGTTGTCGTCGGGGGGAGCGACGAGCAGTACTTC | CSVVVGGSDEQYF
NA | TRBJ1-6 | 13 | TRBV6-4 | NA | TGTGCCAGCAGTGACTCAGGCAATTCACCCCTCCACTTT | CASSDSGNSPLHF
NA | TRBJ2-3 | 14 | TRBV9 | NA | TGTGCCAGCAGCCCTAGTCGGAGGACAGATACGCAGTATTTT | CASSPSRRTDTQYF
NA | TRBJ1-5 | 16 | TRBV6-6 | once | TGTGCCAGCAGTTATCCTCCTTTAGGGGGCAATCAGCCCCAGCATTTT | CASSYPPLGGNQPQHF
NA | TRBJ1-6 | 13 | TRBV29-1 | NA | TGCAGCGCCGGAACAGGGCTGGGTTCACCCCTCCACTTT | CSAGTGLGSPLHF
NA | TRBJ2-7 | 15 | TRBV5-6 | NA | TGTGCCAGCAGCTTGAGTTGGACAGACCCCTACGAGCAGTACTTC | CASSLSWTDPYEQYF
NA | TRBJ1-6 | 15 | TRBV9 | NA | TGTGCCAGTAAAGAGGGCGACAGCAAAAATTCACCCCTCCACTTT | CASKEGDSKNSPLHF
NA | TRBJ1-3 | 11 | TRBV2 | NA | TGTGCCAGCACTACGGGAAACACCATATATTTT | CASTTGNTIYF
TRBD1 | TRBJ1-1 | 14 | TRBV2 | once | TGTGCCAGCAGTGAAACAGGGGTGGCCACTGAAGCTTTCTTT | CASSETGVATEAFF
TRBD1 | TRBJ1-1 | 15 | TRBV28 | few | TGTGCCAGCAGTTCGGCAGGGGGCAGGGGCACTGAAGCTTTCTTT | CASSSAGGRGTEAFF
TRBD1 | TRBJ1-1 | 13 | TRBV6-5 | NA | TGTGCCAGCAGTTATTACAGGGGCACTGAAGCTTTCTTT | CASSYYRGTEAFF
NA | TRBJ2-3 | 17 | TRBV7-9 | few | TGTGCCAGCAGCTTAGAGGGGAGGACACTTGACACAGATACGCAGTATTTT | CASSLEGRTLDTDTQYF
NA | TRBJ2-1 | 11 | TRBV7-9 | NA | TGTGCCAGCAGCTTAAACAATGAGCAGTTCTTC | CASSLNNEQFF
NA | TRBJ1-5 | 15 | TRBV7-8 | NA | TGTGCCAGCAGCGGGGCGCAGGGTGACAATCAGCCCCAGCATTTT | CASSGAQGDNQPQHF